These 24 T cell receptor beta chains were all obtained from the same sample, sequenced in a study of T cells in women clearing cervical HPV infection. Sequencing was performed with immunoSEQ multiplex PCR; in TCRdb, only in-frame clones are kept and a portion is missing. With 30,000 to 45,000 clones in the sample, the ten largest clones hold less than 2%. Sequenced input: blood buffy coat. All receptors derive from a woman between 18 and 70 years old with a cervical HPV16 infection that either progressed to CIN3+ or cleared (not recorded which).

A remark on this clone: The sequenced fragment ends 3 residues before the CDR3 boundary, so the rest is inferred from the germline J gene. V and J are TRBV5-1 and TRBJ2-1, with 11 bases identical to TRBD2. The CDR3 is made up of 19 amino acids. CDR1 is SGHRS, CDR2 YFSETQ, per germline. With 4 bases clipped from V and 0 bases from J, the junction kept 12 bases outside the gene matches. Partial CDR3 DNA: TGCGCCAGCAGCCCCCCGACTAGCGGGACCCCGAGCTCCTACAATGAG. Amino acid sequence: CASSPPTSGTPSSYNE. The CDR3 in its entirety is CASSPPTSGTPSSYNEQFF. The full variable domain, rest sourced from reference TRBV5-1 and TRBJ2-1, is KAGVTQTPRYLIKTRGQQVTLSCSPISGHRSVSWYQQTPGQGLQFLFEYFSETQRNKGNFPGRFSGRQFSNSRSEMNVSTLELGDSALYLCASSPPTSGTPSSYNEQFFGPGTRLTVL.

Note on this clone: The read falls 3 residues short of the CDR3 end, and the missing part is taken from the germline J gene. V gene TRBV19 combines with J gene TRBJ1-5, with unresolved D. The CDR3 contains 14 residues. Trimming left V 5 bases short and J 3 bases short, with 11 bases between. Germline loops: CDR1 LNHDA, CDR2 SQIVND (reference sequence). The sequenced part of the CDR3 DNA is TGTGCCAGTAGTTCCCGGGGAGCCAATCAGCCC. It is translated as CASSSRGANQP. In full, the CDR3 reads CASSSRGANQPQHF.

Remarks on this clone: The read terminates 3 residues before the CDR3 end, so the remaining end is supplied by the germline J gene. The chain couples TRBV30 to TRBJ1-1; perhaps TRBD1 as D (5 bases). CDR1 is GTSNPN, CDR2 SVGIG, per germline (reference sequence). The CDR3 has 12 residues. CDR3 region: CAWSHGDFEAFF. CDR3 bases read: TGTGCCTGGAGTCATGGGGACTTCGAA.

About this clone itself: The CDR3 goes on 3 residues after the read ends, and that part is filled in from the germline J gene. V usage is TRBV5-1 and J usage is TRBJ1-2, with 7 nucleotides matching TRBD1. V lost 1 base to trimming and J lost 5 bases; unmatched junction nucleotides: 8. Germline values: CDR1 SGHRS, CDR2 YFSETQ. This CDR3 has 15 residues. CDR3 DNA, as far as it was read: TGCGCCAGCAGCTTGTATCCGGGACAGCTATATGGC. This gives the protein CASSLYPGQLYG. The CDR3 in full is CASSLYPGQLYGYTF.

On this clone: With the read ending 3 residues before the CDR3 end, the germline J gene is used to fill in that end. V is TRBV2 and J is TRBJ2-7, with TRBD1 identical over 7 bases. The germline CDR1 and CDR2 sequences are SNHLY and FYNNEI. This CDR3 has 15 residues. The V and J ends lost 6 bases and 4 bases, in that order; junction bases with no gene match: 12. The CDR3 DNA, read in part, is TGTGCCAGCAGCCAATCCCGGGACAGTCAATACGAG. This sequence encodes CASSQSRDSQYE. The complete CDR3 reads CASSQSRDSQYEQYF.

Concerning this clone: The observed sequence ends 3 residues before the CDR3 terminus, with the missing tail filled in from the germline J gene. V usage is TRBV30 and J usage is TRBJ1-2; 9 bases map to TRBD1. The germline gives CDR1 GTSNPN, CDR2 SVGIG (reference sequence). The V and J ends lost 4 bases and 4 bases, in that order; junction bases with no gene match: 1. CDR3 length equals 12 residues. CDR3 DNA (partial): TGTGCCTGGAAGGGACAGGGCTATGGC. The encoded protein is CAWKGQGYG. The entire CDR3 protein reads CAWKGQGYGYTF.

With regard to this clone: Read sequence stops 3 residues before the CDR3 end, and the germline J gene provides the missing end. The gene calls are TRBV7-8 and TRBJ2-2; TRBD1 aligns across 9 bases. This CDR3 has 16 residues. Germline V lookup: CDR1 SGHVS, CDR2 FQNEAQ. The DNA read from the CDR3 is TGTGCCAGCAGCTCCACAGCAACAGGGGGCAATTCACCG. Translated, it gives CASSSTATGGNSP. The CDR3 as a whole reads CASSSTATGGNSPLFF.

A note on this clone: The sequence runs out 3 residues before the end of the CDR3; the remainder is reconstructed from the germline J gene. The rearrangement uses TRBV19 and TRBJ1-2, with D perhaps matching TRBD1 (5 bases). Germline V lookup: CDR1 LNHDA, CDR2 SQIVND (reference sequence). The germline V and J ends were trimmed by 10 bases and 4 bases, with 16 bases remaining between them. This CDR3 has 13 residues. The CDR3 spells CATGELAGYGYTF. The sequenced CDR3 bases are TGTGCCACGGGGGAGTTGGCGGGCTATGGC.

Concerning this clone: The observed sequence ends 3 residues before the CDR3 terminus, with the missing tail filled in from the germline J gene. The rearrangement links TRBV29-1 to TRBJ1-1, with D possibly TRBD1 on 6 matching bases. Germline V CDR1 and CDR2: SQVTM, ANQGSEA. This CDR3 region has 14 residues. Trimming removed 4 bases from V and 2 bases from J, with 14 bases in between. The CDR3: CSVGGGDLNTEAFF. The DNA read from the CDR3 is TGCAGCGTTGGAGGGGGGGACCTCAACACTGAA. Drawing the rest from reference TRBV29-1 and TRBJ1-1, the complete variable domain is SAVISQKPSRDICQRGTSLTIQCQVDSQVTMMFWYRQQPGQSLTLIATANQGSEATYESGFVIDKFPISRPNLTFSTLTVSNMSPEDSSIYLCSVGGGDLNTEAFFGQGTRLTVV.

Comments on this clone: The read ends 3 residues shy of where the CDR3 ends; the end is completed using the germline J gene. The V call is TRBV5-4, the J call TRBJ2-2; 9 positions match TRBD2. Germline assignment: CDR1 SGHNT and CDR2 YYREEE (reference sequence). Unmatched junction bases numbered 1, after V lost 2 bases and J lost 2 bases. The CDR3 spans 15 residues. The covered CDR3 bases are TGTGCCAGCAGCTTTAGCGGGGGTAACACCGGGGAG. Amino acids: CASSFSGGNTGE. The entire CDR3 protein is CASSFSGGNTGELFF.

As for this clone: The read comes to an end 3 residues before the CDR3 does, leaving the germline J gene to fill in the end. The gene calls are TRBV2 and TRBJ1-2; 11 bases are shared with TRBD1. CDR1 and CDR2 from the germline V gene are SNHLY and FYNNEI. V dropped 6 bases and J dropped 4; count of bases not matched to a gene: 7. The CDR3 covers 15 residues. This CDR3 reads CASRVDRGRAYGYTF. The DNA read from the CDR3 is TGTGCCAGCAGGGTGGACAGGGGGCGCGCCTATGGC.

Details on this clone: The read comes to an end 3 residues before the CDR3 does, leaving the germline J gene to fill in the end. The V and J genes are TRBV19 and TRBJ2-2; 10 nucleotides align to TRBD1. V lost 5 bases and J lost 6; bases outside the gene matches: 9. The CDR3 is 16 amino acids. From germline, CDR1 is LNHDA and CDR2 SQIVND (reference sequence). The part of the CDR3 DNA that was read is TGTGCCAGTAGTCCTCGGACAGGGGGAGGGTCCGGGGAG. Residues: CASSPRTGGGSGE. In full, the CDR3 reads CASSPRTGGGSGELFF.

Concerning this clone itself: The read halts 3 residues ahead of the CDR3 end, with the missing end drawn from the germline J gene. V and J are TRBV20-1 and TRBJ2-2; no clear D gene. V was clipped by 0 bases and J by 4 bases, with 9 bases between them. Germline-derived CDR1 and CDR2 are DFQATT and SNEGSKA (reference sequence). The CDR3 covers 14 residues. The CDR3 reads CSARDRSITGELFF. The covered CDR3 bases are TGCAGTGCTAGAGATCGTTCTATCACCGGGGAG.

Concerning this clone itself: The DNA ends 3 residues before the CDR3 does, and the rest of the CDR3 is filled in from the germline J gene. The chain combines TRBV6-2 or TRBV6-3 with TRBJ1-3; D is undetermined. V was cut by 4 bases and J by 0 bases, with 13 bases left in between. Germline loops: CDR1 MNHEY, CDR2 SVGEGT. CDR3 length: 16 residues. The part of the CDR3 DNA that was read is TGTGCCAGCAGTTCCCCCCGTCCTCTCTCTGGAAACACC. This codes for CASSSPRPLSGNT. The whole CDR3 protein reads CASSSPRPLSGNTIYF.

On this clone itself: The CDR3 is cut off 3 residues early in the read; its end comes from the germline J gene. The chain joins TRBV20-1 to TRBJ1-5; D is possibly TRBD1 (6 bases). The V gene's germline CDR1 is DFQATT and CDR2 SNEGSKA (reference sequence). Trimming removed 1 base at V and 2 bases at J, with 15 bases between. The CDR3 is 16 residues long. CDR3 bases read: TGCAGTGCTAGAGTACAGGGCGGAACGGGCAATCAGCCC. Amino acids: CSARVQGGTGNQP. The entire CDR3 protein reads CSARVQGGTGNQPQHF.

Remarks on this clone: The read ends 3 residues before the CDR3 terminus; that terminus is restored from the germline J gene. This chain joins TRBV12-3 or TRBV12-4 and TRBJ2-3; 9 nucleotides agree with TRBD1. This CDR3 has 12 amino acids. CDR3 bases read: TGTGCCAGCAGTGGGGACAGGGCCACG. Amino acid sequence: CASSGDRAT. The complete CDR3 reads CASSGDRATQYF.

As to this clone: The DNA ends 3 residues before the CDR3 does, and the rest of the CDR3 is filled in from the germline J gene. The V call is TRBV5-1, the J call TRBJ1-2, with 7 nucleotides matching TRBD1. Germline V gene lookup returns CDR1 SGHRS and CDR2 YFSETQ. This CDR3 spans 15 amino acids. The V and J ends lost 4 bases and 4 bases, in that order; junction bases with no gene match: 10. The CDR3 DNA, read in part, is TGCGCCAGCAGCCCTGACAGGGTGGCCTCCTATGGC. Residues: CASSPDRVASYG. The CDR3, in full, reads CASSPDRVASYGYTF.

A note on this clone: The CDR3 end is not reached by the read, which stops 3 residues before it; the germline J gene fills it in. The genes are TRBV5-1 and TRBJ2-5, with D uncertain. Trimming shortened V by 0 bases and J by 7 bases, and 16 bases separated the two germline ends. The CDR3 runs to 15 residues. CDR1 SGHRS and CDR2 YFSETQ come from the germline V gene. The sequenced CDR3 bases are TGCGCCAGCAGCTTGGGCGACTCTCCGGGTGTGACC. The encoded protein is CASSLGDSPGVT. The complete CDR3 protein is CASSLGDSPGVTQYF.

About this clone: The CDR3 end is not reached by the read, which stops 3 residues before it; the germline J gene fills it in. The V and J genes are TRBV5-5 and TRBJ2-7, with D maybe TRBD1 (6 bases). Deletions cut 4 bases from V and 3 bases from J, with 14 bases between. Germline CDR1 reads SGHKS; CDR2 reads YYEKEE (reference sequence). The CDR3 length is 14 residues. This CDR3 is CASSPRTEHYEQYF. The CDR3 DNA, read in part, is TGTGCCAGCAGCCCCCGGACAGAACACTACGAG. Looking up the rest from reference TRBV5-5 and TRBJ2-7 gives the full variable domain: DAGVTQSPTHLIKTRGQQVTLRCSPISGHKSVSWYQQVLGQGPQFIFQYYEKEERGRGNFPDRFSARQFPNYSSELNVNALLLGDSALYLCASSPRTEHYEQYFGPGTRLTVT.

With regard to this clone: The read comes to an end 3 residues before the CDR3 does, leaving the germline J gene to fill in the end. The genes are TRBV20-1 and TRBJ2-7; D may be TRBD1 (5 bases). Between the trimmed V and J ends, which lost 0 bases and 5 bases, there was a span of 14 bases. The CDR3 length is 14 residues. CDR1 and CDR2 from the germline V gene are DFQATT and SNEGSKA (reference sequence). Partial CDR3 DNA: TGCAGTGCTAGAGATTTTGGTCCCAGGGACGAG. As protein: CSARDFGPRDE. The CDR3 reads in full as CSARDFGPRDEQYF.

With respect to this clone: The CDR3 end falls 3 residues outside the read, so it is completed with the germline J gene. The chain uses TRBV19 and TRBJ1-2; TRBD1 matches 7 bases. The CDR3 is 15 residues long. Germline values: CDR1 LNHDA, CDR2 SQIVND (reference sequence). Partial CDR3 DNA: TGTGCCAGTAGTATAGCGGGACAGATTACCAATGAC. It is translated as CASSIAGQITND. The whole CDR3 sequence reads CASSIAGQITNDYTF.

On this clone: The read stops 3 residues short of the end of the CDR3; the missing end is completed from the germline J gene. The genes are TRBV28 and TRBJ1-2; TRBD1 matches 7 bases. J gave up 1 base and V 8 bases, and 10 bases lay outside the gene matches. Germline V gene sequence: CDR1 MDHEN, CDR2 SYDVKM. The CDR3 sequence is 15 residues long. The sequenced CDR3 bases are TGTGCCAGCGCATCAACGGGACAGATTAACTATGGC. It yields the protein CASASTGQINYG. The entire CDR3 sequence reads CASASTGQINYGYTF.

As for this clone: The CDR3 goes on 3 residues after the read ends, and that part is filled in from the germline J gene. V and J are TRBV4-2 and TRBJ2-7; 7 positions match TRBD2. The CDR3 covers 16 residues. Per germline, CDR1 LGHNA and CDR2 YNFKEQ. V dropped 4 bases and J dropped 4; count of bases not matched to a gene: 13. The CDR3 region is CASSPRRGERTYEQYF. CDR3 bases read: TGTGCCAGCAGCCCACGACGGGGGGAACGTACATACGAG.

Worth noting for this clone: With the read ending 3 residues before the CDR3 end, the germline J gene is used to fill in that end. J is TRBJ2-3 and V is TRBV5-1, with D perhaps TRBD2 (6 bases). This CDR3 contains 16 residues. V lost 4 bases to trimming and J lost 4 bases, with 19 bases between them. CDR1 is SGHRS, CDR2 YFSETQ, per germline. The CDR3 sequence is CASSPRLAGSADTQYF. Partial CDR3 DNA: TGCGCCAGCAGCCCCCGACTGGCGGGGTCCGCAGATACG. The entire variable domain, with the rest obtained from reference TRBV5-1 and TRBJ2-3, is as follows: KAGVTQTPRYLIKTRGQQVTLSCSPISGHRSVSWYQQTPGQGLQFLFEYFSETQRNKGNFPGRFSGRQFSNSRSEMNVSTLELGDSALYLCASSPRLAGSADTQYFGPGTRLTVL.